The clone carrying this TCR beta chain was observed a handful of times. The sample comes from a study of T-cell memory formation after mild COVID-19. MiXCR, run by TCRdb on the 5' RACE reads, gives a single entry per CDR3 protein. The repertoire holds 100,000 to 120,000 distinct CDR3 sequences, with roughly a sixth as singletons. Germline-derived CDR1 and CDR2 are SGHAT and FQNNGV. The CDR3 is 13 residues long. V gave up 4 bases and J gave up 6 bases; unmatched junction bases: 5. The sequence was obtained from a young man who had mild COVID-19 (a few samples of this study predate the infection). Cell type and time point are not known. Sequencing used PBMCs or a T cell subset sorted from them (not recorded which). The chain has TRBV11-2 and TRBJ2-7; 8 bases match TRBD1. The CDR3 spells CASSSTGVGEQYV. The CDR3 DNA reads TGTGCCAGCAGCTCGACAGGGGTCGGCGAGCAGTACGTC.